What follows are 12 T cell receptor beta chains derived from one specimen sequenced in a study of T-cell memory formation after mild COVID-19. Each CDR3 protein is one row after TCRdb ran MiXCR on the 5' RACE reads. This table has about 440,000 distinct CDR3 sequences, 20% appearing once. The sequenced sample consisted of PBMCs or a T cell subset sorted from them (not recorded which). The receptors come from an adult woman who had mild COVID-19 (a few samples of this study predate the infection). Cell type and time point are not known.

The CDR3 loop is CASSFDTRDTQYF. Here the CDR3 DNA reads TGCGCCAGCAGCTTCGATACCCGAGATACGCAGTATTTT. The chain employs TRBV5-1 and TRBJ2-3; D uncertain. Germline V gene data show CDR1 as SGHRS and CDR2 as YFSETQ. V was pared by 2 bases and J by 5 bases, with 9 bases between. The CDR3 length is 13 residues.

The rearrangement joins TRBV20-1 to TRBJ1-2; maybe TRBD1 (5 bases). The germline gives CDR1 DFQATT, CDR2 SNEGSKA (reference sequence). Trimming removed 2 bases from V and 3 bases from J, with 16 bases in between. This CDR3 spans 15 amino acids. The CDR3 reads CSARPTGTGYYGYTF. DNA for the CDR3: TGCAGTGCTAGACCTACAGGCACCGGGTACTATGGCTACACCTTC.

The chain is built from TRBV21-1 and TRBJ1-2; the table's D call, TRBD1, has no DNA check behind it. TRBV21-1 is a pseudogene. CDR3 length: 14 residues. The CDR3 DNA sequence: TGTGCCAGCAGCAAAGGAGGCAGGGGATCTGGCTACACCTTC. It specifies CASSKGGRGSGYTF.

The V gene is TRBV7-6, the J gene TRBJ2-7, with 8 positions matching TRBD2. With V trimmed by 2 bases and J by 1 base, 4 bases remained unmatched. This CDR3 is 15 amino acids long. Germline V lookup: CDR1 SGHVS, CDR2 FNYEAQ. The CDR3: CASSLSSSGSYEQYF. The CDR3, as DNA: TGTGCCAGCAGCTTATCGTCTAGCGGGTCCTACGAGCAGTACTTC.

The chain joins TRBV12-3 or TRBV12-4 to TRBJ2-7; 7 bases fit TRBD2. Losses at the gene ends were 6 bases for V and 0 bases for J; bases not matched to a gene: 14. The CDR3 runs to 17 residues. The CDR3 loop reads CASSRVGGSLISYEQYF. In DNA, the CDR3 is TGTGCCAGCAGCCGAGTAGGCGGGAGCTTAATCTCCTACGAGCAGTACTTC.

CDR3: CASSSGQGVSGNQPQHF. The CDR3 nucleotides read TGTGCCAGCAGTTCGGGACAGGGGGTTTCGGGTAATCAGCCCCAGCATTTT. This chain connects TRBV12-3 or TRBV12-4 to TRBJ1-5; TRBD1 aligns across 11 bases. This CDR3 is 17 amino acids long. V lost 4 bases to trimming and J lost 4 bases; unmatched junction nucleotides: 9.

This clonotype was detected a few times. CDR3 coding DNA: TGCGCCAGCAGCTTGGCTGACGGTCATCACAATGAGCAGTTCTTC. Amino acids: CASSLADGHHNEQFF. The V and J genes are TRBV5-1 and TRBJ2-1, with D uncertain. V lost 0 bases to trimming and J lost 5 bases, with 12 bases between them. The V gene's germline CDR1 is SGHRS and CDR2 YFSETQ. The CDR3 is 15 amino acids.

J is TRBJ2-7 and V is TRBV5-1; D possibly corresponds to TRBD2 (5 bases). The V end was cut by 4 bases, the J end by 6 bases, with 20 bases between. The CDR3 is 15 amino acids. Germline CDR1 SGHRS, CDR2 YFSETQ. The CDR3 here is CASSRETTTLGEQYF. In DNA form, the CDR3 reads TGCGCCAGCAGCCGGGAAACAACTACATTGGGCGAGCAGTACTTC.

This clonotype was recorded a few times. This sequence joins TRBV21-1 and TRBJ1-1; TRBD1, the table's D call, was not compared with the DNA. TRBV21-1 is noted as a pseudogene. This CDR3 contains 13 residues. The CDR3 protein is CASSIWTNTEAFF. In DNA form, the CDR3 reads TGTGCCAGCAGCATATGGACAAACACTGAAGCTTTCTTT.

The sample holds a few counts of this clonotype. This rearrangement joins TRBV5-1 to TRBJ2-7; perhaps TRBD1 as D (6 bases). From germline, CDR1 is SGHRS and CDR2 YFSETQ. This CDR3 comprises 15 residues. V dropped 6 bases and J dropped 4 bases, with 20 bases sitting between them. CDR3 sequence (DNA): TGCGCCAGCAAACCAGGGGATGGTGAGGCGTACGAGCAGTACTTC. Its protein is CASKPGDGEAYEQYF. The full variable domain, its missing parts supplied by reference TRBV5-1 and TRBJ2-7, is KAGVTQTPRYLIKTRGQQVTLSCSPISGHRSVSWYQQTPGQGLQFLFEYFSETQRNKGNFPGRFSGRQFSNSRSEMNVSTLELGDSALYLCASKPGDGEAYEQYFGPGTRLTVT.

CDR3 residues: CASSFNAEAFF. CDR3 DNA: TGTGCCAGCAGCTTTAATGCTGAAGCTTTCTTT. The chain is built from TRBV7-9 and TRBJ1-1, with unresolved D. This CDR3 region has 11 residues. The germline gives CDR1 SEHNR, CDR2 FQNEAQ (reference sequence). V lost 3 bases and J lost 6, with 5 bases in between.

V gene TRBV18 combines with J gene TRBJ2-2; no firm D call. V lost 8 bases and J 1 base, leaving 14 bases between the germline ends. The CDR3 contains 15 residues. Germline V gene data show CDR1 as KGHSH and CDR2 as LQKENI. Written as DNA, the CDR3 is TGTGCCAGCCGCCGTGGTGCGAGGAACACCGGGGAGCTGTTTTTT. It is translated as CASRRGARNTGELFF.